Detailed here is one T cell receptor beta chain. The sample comes from a study of glioma-infiltrating T cells after dendritic cell vaccination. Study-wide context: The vaccine used monocyte-derived dendritic cells pulsed overnight with autologous tumor lysate. Three intradermal dendritic cell vaccine injections were given every two weeks.

Before vaccination, two weeks after the third vaccination, and at progression, PBMC were collected. The immunoSEQ assay amplified TCRB CDR3 from up to 2 ug DNA. Only in-frame clones appear in the TCRdb table, and some are missing; sequencing was by immunoSEQ multiplex PCR. The sample contains fewer than 110,000 clones, 80% to 90% of which appear only once. Germline CDR1 reads WNHNN; CDR2 reads SYGVQD (reference sequence). This CDR3 contains 15 residues. Trimming removed 4 bases from V and 5 bases from J; junction bases left unmatched: 8. This material consisted of blood, taken before dendritic cell vaccination. V gene TRBV10-1 combines with J gene TRBJ1-1; 9 positions agree with TRBD1. The source is a human donor with glioblastoma. Written as DNA, the CDR3 is TGCGCCAGCAGTGGCGGGACAGGGAGGGGAACTGAAGCTTTCTTT. Translating it yields CASSGGTGRGTEAFF.